These 3 T cell receptor beta chains share one sample of origin, sequenced in a study of shared clonotypes between healthy human individuals. Here immunoSEQ multiplex PCR was the method, and the copy in TCRdb shows in-frame clones only, minus some. The sample consists of 1.4 million to 1.5 million clones, roughly 96% of them appearing once. The sample consisted of naive CD4+ T cells sorted from blood. The subset was: CD45RA+ positively selected. Source of these receptors: a man aged 25-45 years in good health.

This rearrangement joins TRBV6-1 to TRBJ2-3, with unresolved D. Germline-derived CDR1 and CDR2 are MNHNS and SASEGT. V lost 3 bases, J lost 4 bases, and 11 bases lay in between. The CDR3 consists of 14 residues. The CDR3, as DNA: TGTGCCAGCAGTGATAAGGGTGGGTCAGATACGCAGTATTTT. Translated, it gives CASSDKGGSDTQYF.

The chain combines TRBV5-1 with TRBJ2-3, with a tentative D call TRBD1 (5 bases). Trimming removed 5 bases from V and 2 bases from J, with 9 bases in between. Per germline, CDR1 SGHRS and CDR2 YFSETQ. CDR3 size: 13 residues. CDR3 DNA sequence: TGCGCCAGCAGGGCAGGGCTCACAGATACGCAGTATTTT. It codes for CASRAGLTDTQYF. The full variable domain, rest sourced from reference TRBV5-1 and TRBJ2-3, is KAGVTQTPRYLIKTRGQQVTLSCSPISGHRSVSWYQQTPGQGLQFLFEYFSETQRNKGNFPGRFSGRQFSNSRSEMNVSTLELGDSALYLCASRAGLTDTQYFGPGTRLTVL.

CDR3 sequence: CASSREVFTDTQYF. Here the CDR3 DNA reads TGTGCCAGCAGCAGGGAGGTATTCACAGATACGCAGTATTTT. The chain has TRBV6-1 and TRBJ2-3; D may be TRBD2 (6 bases). The CDR3 has 14 residues. Germline V lookup: CDR1 MNHNS, CDR2 SASEGT. Trimming shortened V by 6 bases and J by 2 bases, and 12 bases separated the two germline ends.